The sequence of this TCR beta chain was determined in a study of a mutant IDH1 vaccine in newly diagnosed glioma. Points on this clone: Its antigen is not identified.

The data were produced by immunoSEQ multiplex PCR, yet TCRdb's version contains in-frame clones alone and is incomplete. The table shows approximately 62,000 clones, with around 84% occurring only once. V gave up 3 bases and J gave up 0 bases, with 18 bases separating them. This CDR3 region has 17 residues. Germline CDR1 reads SGDLS; CDR2 reads YYNGEE. Time point denoted: week 35, safety follow-up. Vaccination used 300 ug of mutant IDH1 20-mer peptide per dose, with topical imiquimod. The sample was PBMCs, taken from a glioma patient whose treatment included an IDH1 peptide vaccine. The source of this sequence is a man aged 30-40 years with glioma. This chain uses TRBV9 with TRBJ1-1; D might be TRBD1 (6 bases). The CDR3 nucleotides read TGTGCCAGCAGCGAGAGGGGGGCCGGGAGGGTGAACACTGAAGCTTTCTTT. Its protein is CASSERGAGRVNTEAFF.